This TCR beta chain was identified in a study of T cell responses to AZD1222 COVID-19 vaccine. General study points: Most donors were white British, females outnumbered males, and clonal diversity was possibly underestimated. With dominance at 160-218 and 743-854, vaccine-associated CD4 TCRs spanned spike. Seropositivity was recorded at baseline in only a handful of AZD1222 recipients.

The CDR3 spans 16 residues. The trim removed 1 base at V and 5 bases at J, leaving 9 bases unmatched. Per germline, CDR1 SGHAT and CDR2 FQNNGV. Here immunoSEQ multiplex PCR was the method, and the copy in TCRdb shows in-frame clones only, minus some. The table shows around 140,000 clones, with roughly nine tenths occurring only once. Comments on this clone: Its cognate antigen is unknown.

This chain links TRBV11-2 with TRBJ2-7, with TRBD1 identical over 9 bases. The TCR originated in an adult in good health. Source: peripheral blood, taken on day 0 of AZD1222 vaccination. The CDR3 protein is CASSLVFGTGIHEQYF. The CDR3 DNA reads as TGTGCCAGCAGCTTAGTGTTCGGGACAGGGATCCACGAGCAGTACTTC.